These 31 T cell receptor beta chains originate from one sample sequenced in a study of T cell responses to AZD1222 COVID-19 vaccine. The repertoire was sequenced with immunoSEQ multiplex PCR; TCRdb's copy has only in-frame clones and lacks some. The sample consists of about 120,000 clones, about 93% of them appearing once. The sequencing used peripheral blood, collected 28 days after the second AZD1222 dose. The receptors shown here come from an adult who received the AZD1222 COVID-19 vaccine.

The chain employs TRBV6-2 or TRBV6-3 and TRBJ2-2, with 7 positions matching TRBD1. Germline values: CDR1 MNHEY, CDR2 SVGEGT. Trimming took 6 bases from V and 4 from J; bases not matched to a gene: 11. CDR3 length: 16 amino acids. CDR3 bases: TGTGCCAGCAGCCATCCTCGGACAGGACTCACCGGGGAGCTGTTTTTT. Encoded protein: CASSHPRTGLTGELFF.

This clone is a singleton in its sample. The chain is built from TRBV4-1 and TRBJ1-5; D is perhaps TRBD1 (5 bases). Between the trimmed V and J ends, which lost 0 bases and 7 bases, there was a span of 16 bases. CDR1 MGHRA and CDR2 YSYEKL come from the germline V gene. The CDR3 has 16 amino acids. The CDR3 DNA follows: TGCGCCAGCAGCCAAGATAATTACGGGGGAAGGCAGCCCCAGCATTTT. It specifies CASSQDNYGGRQPQHF.

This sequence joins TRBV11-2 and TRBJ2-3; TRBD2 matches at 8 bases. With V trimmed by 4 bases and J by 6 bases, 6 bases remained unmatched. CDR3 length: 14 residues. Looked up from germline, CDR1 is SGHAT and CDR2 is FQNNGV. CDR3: CASSSAGGRDTQYF. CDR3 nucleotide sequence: TGTGCCAGCAGCTCTGCGGGGGGTAGGGATACGCAGTATTTT.

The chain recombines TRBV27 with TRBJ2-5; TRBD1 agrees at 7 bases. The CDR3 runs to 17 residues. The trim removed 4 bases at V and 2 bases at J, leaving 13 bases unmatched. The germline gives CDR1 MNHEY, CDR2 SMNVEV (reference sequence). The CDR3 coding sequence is TGTGCCAGCAGTTCTAACAGGGGCGCCAGGGTTCAAGAGACCCAGTACTTC. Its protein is CASSSNRGARVQETQYF.

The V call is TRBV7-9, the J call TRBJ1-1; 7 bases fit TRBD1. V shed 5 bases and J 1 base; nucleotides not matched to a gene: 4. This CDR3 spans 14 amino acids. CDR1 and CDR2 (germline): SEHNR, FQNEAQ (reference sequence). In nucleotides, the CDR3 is TGTGCCAGCAGCCTTCAGGGGGAGAACACTGAAGCTTTCTTT. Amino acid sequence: CASSLQGENTEAFF.

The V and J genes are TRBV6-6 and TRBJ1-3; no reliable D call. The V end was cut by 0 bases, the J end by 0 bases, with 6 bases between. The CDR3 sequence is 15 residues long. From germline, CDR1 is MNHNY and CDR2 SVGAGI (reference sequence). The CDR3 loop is CASSYSPSSGNTIYF. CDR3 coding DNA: TGTGCCAGCAGTTACTCTCCATCCTCTGGAAACACCATATATTTT.

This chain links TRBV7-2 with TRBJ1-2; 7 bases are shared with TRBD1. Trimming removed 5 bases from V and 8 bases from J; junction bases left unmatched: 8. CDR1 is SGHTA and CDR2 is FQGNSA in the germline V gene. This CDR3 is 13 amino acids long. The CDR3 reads CASSDRDFIGYTF. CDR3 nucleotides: TGTGCCAGCAGCGACAGGGATTTCATAGGCTACACCTTC.

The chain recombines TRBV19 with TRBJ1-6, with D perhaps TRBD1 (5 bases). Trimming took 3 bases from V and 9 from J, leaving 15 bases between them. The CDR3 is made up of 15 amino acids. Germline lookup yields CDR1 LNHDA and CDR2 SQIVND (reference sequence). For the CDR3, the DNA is TGTGCCAGTAGTATTATCCAAGAGGGGATTTCACCCCTCCACTTT. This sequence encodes CASSIIQEGISPLHF.

The CDR3 bases are TGTGCCACCAGCGGAACGACTAGCGGGAGGTACGAGCAGTACTTC. This gives the protein CATSGTTSGRYEQYF. The V and J genes are TRBV15 and TRBJ2-7; 13 bases match TRBD2. This CDR3 contains 15 residues. The J segment lost 4 bases and the V segment lost 5 bases, leaving 5 bases of the junction unmatched. The germline gives CDR1 LNHNV, CDR2 YYDKDF (reference sequence). Full variable domain (remainder filled in from reference TRBV15 and TRBJ2-7): DAMVIQNPRYQVTQFGKPVTLSCSQTLNHNVMYWYQQKSSQAPKLLFHYYDKDFNNEADTPDNFQSRRPNTSFCFLDIRSPGLGDTAMYLCATSGTTSGRYEQYFGPGTRLTVT.

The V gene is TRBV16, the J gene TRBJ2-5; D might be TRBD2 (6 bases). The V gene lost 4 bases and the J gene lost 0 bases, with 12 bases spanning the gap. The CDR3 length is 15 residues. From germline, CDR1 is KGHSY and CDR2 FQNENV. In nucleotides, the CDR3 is TGTGCCAGCAGCCCCCTCGGAGGGGACCAAGAGACCCAGTACTTC. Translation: CASSPLGGDQETQYF.

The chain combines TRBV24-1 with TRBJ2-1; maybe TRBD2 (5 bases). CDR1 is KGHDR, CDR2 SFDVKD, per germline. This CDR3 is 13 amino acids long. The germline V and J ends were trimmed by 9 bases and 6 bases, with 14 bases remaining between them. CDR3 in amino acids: CATELSGSNEQFF. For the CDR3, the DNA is TGTGCCACCGAACTTTCTGGGAGCAATGAGCAGTTCTTC.

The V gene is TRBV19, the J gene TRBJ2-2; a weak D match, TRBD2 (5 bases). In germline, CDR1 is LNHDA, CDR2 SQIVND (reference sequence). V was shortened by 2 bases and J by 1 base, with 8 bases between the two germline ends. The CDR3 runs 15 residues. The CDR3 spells CASSILGVNTGELFF. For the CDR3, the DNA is TGTGCCAGTAGTATACTCGGGGTGAACACCGGGGAGCTGTTTTTT.

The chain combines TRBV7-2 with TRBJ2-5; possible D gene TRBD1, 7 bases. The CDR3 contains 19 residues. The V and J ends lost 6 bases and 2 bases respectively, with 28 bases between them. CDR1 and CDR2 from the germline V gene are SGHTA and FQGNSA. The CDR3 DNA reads TGTGCCAGCAGTCAAATGGGACGGGCGGCAGGGGGGCAGCAAGAGACCCAGTACTTC. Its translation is CASSQMGRAAGGQQETQYF.

The DNA for the CDR3 is TGTGCCAGCAGTTATACAGGCAATAAAGAGACCCAGTACTTC. Translated, it gives CASSYTGNKETQYF. V and J are TRBV6-5 and TRBJ2-5, with a tentative D call TRBD1 (5 bases). The CDR3 runs to 14 residues. Trimming took 3 bases from V and 3 from J, leaving 11 bases between them. Germline V gene lookup returns CDR1 MNHEY and CDR2 SVGAGI.

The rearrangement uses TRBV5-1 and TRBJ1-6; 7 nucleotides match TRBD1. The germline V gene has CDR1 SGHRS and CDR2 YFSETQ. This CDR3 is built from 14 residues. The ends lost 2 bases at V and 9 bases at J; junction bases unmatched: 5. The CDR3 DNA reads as TGCGCCAGCAGCTTACCAGGGGGAGGTTCACCCCTCCACTTT. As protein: CASSLPGGGSPLHF.

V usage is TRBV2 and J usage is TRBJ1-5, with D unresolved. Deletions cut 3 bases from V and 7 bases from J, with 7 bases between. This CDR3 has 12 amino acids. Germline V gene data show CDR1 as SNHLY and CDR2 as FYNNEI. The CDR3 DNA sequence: TGTGCCAGCAGTGATGGAGGGCAGCCCCAGCATTTT. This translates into CASSDGGQPQHF.

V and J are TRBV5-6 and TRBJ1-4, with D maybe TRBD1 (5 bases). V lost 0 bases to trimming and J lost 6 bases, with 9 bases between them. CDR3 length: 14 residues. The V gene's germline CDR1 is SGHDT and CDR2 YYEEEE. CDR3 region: CASSLVGRDEKLFF. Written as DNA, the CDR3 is TGTGCCAGCAGCTTGGTGGGCAGGGATGAAAAACTGTTTTTT.

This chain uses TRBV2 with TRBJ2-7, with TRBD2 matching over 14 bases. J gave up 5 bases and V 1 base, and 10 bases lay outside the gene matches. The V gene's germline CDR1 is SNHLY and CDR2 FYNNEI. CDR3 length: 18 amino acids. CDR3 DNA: TGTGCCAGCAGTGAAGACGGGCCGGGACTAGCGGGAGATAACGAGCAGTACTTC. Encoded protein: CASSEDGPGLAGDNEQYF.

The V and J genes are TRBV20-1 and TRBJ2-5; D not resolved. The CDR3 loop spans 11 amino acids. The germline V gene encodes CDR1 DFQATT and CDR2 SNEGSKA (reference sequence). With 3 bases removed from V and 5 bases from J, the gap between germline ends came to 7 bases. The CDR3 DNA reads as TGCAGTGCTAGCGTTGGGGAGACCCAGTACTTC. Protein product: CSASVGETQYF.

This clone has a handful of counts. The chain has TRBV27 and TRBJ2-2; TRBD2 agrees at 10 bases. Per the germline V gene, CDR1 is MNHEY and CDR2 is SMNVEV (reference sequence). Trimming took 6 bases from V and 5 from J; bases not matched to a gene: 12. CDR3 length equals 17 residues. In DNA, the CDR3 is TGTGCCAGCAGGAAATCTGTAGCGGGGGGCCGGACCGGGGAGCTGTTTTTT. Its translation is CASRKSVAGGRTGELFF.

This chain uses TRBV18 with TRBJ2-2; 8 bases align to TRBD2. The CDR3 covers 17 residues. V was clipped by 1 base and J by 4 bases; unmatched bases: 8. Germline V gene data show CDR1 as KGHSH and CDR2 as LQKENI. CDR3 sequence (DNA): TGTGCCAGCTCACCACGGATGGCGGGAGGTGGCACCGGGGAGCTGTTTTTT. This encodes CASSPRMAGGGTGELFF.

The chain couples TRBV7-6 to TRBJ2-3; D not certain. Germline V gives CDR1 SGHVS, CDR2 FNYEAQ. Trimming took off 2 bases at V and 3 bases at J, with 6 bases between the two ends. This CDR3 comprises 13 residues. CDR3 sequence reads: CASSLTKTDTQYF. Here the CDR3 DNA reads TGTGCCAGCAGCTTAACAAAGACAGATACGCAGTATTTT.

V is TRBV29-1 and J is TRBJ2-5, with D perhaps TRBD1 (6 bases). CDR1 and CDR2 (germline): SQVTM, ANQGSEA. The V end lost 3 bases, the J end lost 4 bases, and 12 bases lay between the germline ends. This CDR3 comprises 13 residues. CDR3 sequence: CSVDSGDGETQYF. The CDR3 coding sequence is TGCAGCGTTGATTCAGGGGACGGAGAGACCCAGTACTTC.

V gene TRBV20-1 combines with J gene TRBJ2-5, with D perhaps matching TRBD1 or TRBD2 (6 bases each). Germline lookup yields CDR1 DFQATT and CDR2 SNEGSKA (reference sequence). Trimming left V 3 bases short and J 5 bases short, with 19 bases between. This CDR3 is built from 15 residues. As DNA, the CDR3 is TGCAGTGCTAGTGTCTTAGGGGGGCCGGAGGAGACCCAGTACTTC. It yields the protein CSASVLGGPEETQYF.

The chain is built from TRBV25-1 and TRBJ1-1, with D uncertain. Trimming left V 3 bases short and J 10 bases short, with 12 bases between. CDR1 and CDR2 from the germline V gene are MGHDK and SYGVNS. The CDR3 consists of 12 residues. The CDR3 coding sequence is TGTGCCAGCAGTGATATTTTCGAAGGAGCTTTCTTT. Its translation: CASSDIFEGAFF.

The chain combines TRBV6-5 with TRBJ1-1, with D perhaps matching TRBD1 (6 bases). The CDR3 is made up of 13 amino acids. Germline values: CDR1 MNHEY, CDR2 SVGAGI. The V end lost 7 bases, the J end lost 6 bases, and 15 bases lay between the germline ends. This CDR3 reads CASIRQGYPEAFF. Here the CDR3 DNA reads TGTGCCAGCATTAGGCAGGGGTACCCTGAAGCTTTCTTT.

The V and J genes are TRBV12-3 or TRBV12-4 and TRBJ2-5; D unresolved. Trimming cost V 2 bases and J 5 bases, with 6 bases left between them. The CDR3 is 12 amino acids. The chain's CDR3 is CASSLRRETQYF. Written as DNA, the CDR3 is TGTGCCAGCAGTTTACGGCGGGAGACCCAGTACTTC.

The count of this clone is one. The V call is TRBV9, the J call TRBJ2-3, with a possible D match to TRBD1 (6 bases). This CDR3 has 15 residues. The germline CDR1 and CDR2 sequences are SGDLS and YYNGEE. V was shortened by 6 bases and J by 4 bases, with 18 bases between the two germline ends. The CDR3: CASTLTGQQADTQYF. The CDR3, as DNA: TGTGCCAGCACCCTAACAGGACAGCAAGCAGATACGCAGTATTTT.

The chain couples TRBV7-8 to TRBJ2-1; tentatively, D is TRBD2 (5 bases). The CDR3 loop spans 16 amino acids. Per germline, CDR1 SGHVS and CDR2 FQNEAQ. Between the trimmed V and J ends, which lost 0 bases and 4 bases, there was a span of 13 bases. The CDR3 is CASSLADSGWYNEQFF. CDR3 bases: TGTGCCAGCAGCTTAGCGGACTCGGGTTGGTACAATGAGCAGTTCTTC.

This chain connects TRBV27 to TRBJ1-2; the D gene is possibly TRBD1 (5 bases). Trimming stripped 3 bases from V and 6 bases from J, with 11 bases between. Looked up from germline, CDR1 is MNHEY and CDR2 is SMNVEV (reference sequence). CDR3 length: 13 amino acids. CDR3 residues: CASSFNQGNGYTF. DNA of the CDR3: TGTGCCAGCAGTTTTAACCAGGGTAATGGCTACACCTTC.

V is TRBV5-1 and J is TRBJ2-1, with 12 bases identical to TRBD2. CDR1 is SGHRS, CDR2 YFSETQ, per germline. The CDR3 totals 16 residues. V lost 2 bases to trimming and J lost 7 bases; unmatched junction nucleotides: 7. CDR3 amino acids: CASSFPPSGRVNEQFF. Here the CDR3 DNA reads TGCGCCAGCAGCTTTCCCCCTAGCGGGAGGGTGAATGAGCAGTTCTTC.